Each of the 21 T cell receptor beta chains below was sequenced from the same sample in a study of T cells after yellow fever vaccination. Using its own MiXCR run on the 5' RACE reads, TCRdb lists one record per CDR3 protein. The table includes 100,000 to 150,000 distinct CDR3 sequences, more than 6.5% detected once. Material: CD4+ T cells sorted from PBMCs, obtained 10 to 11 days after the first yellow fever vaccination. These receptors all come from a man aged 18 to 29 who received the YFV17D yellow fever vaccine.

The V call is TRBV5-1, the J call TRBJ2-1, with 7 bases lining up with TRBD1. V shed 2 bases, J shed 13 bases, and the junction held 12 bases outside the gene matches. Looked up from germline, CDR1 is SGHRS and CDR2 is YFSETQ. This CDR3 has 14 amino acids. CDR3 DNA sequence: TGCGCCAGCAGCTTTGAGGGGGCAGGGGCTAATCAGTTCTTC. Translated, it gives CASSFEGAGANQFF.

This clonotype has at least ten counts. This chain connects TRBV5-1 to TRBJ2-1; the D is unclear. This CDR3 has 15 amino acids. CDR1 is SGHRS, CDR2 YFSETQ, per germline. The germline V and J ends were trimmed by 0 bases and 3 bases, with 10 bases remaining between them. Written as DNA, the CDR3 is TGCGCCAGCAGCTTGGATGGTAACTACTACAATGAGCAGTTCTTC. Translated: CASSLDGNYYNEQFF. Supplemented by reference TRBV5-1 and TRBJ2-1, the full variable domain reads KAGVTQTPRYLIKTRGQQVTLSCSPISGHRSVSWYQQTPGQGLQFLFEYFSETQRNKGNFPGRFSGRQFSNSRSEMNVSTLELGDSALYLCASSLDGNYYNEQFFGPGTRLTVL.

This clonotype was detected ten times or more. The chain links TRBV10-3 to TRBJ2-1, with unresolved D. V gave up 10 bases and J gave up 5 bases, with 15 bases separating them. The CDR3 runs to 13 residues. Germline V CDR1 and CDR2: ENHRY, SYGVKD. CDR3 region: CATTSYPDNEQFF. The CDR3 DNA follows: TGTGCCACCACATCGTATCCGGACAATGAGCAGTTCTTC.

This clonotype showed up many times. This chain links TRBV20-1 with TRBJ2-4, with D hard to call. V dropped 2 bases and J dropped 0 bases, with 11 bases sitting between them. The germline V gene has CDR1 DFQATT and CDR2 SNEGSKA (reference sequence). The CDR3 covers 15 residues. The CDR3, as DNA: TGCAGTGCTAGAAGTGGGGTCGTAGCCAAAAACATTCAGTACTTC. Translating it yields CSARSGVVAKNIQYF.

This clonotype was seen ten or more times. This chain connects TRBV6-6 to TRBJ2-4; possible D gene TRBD1, 5 bases. Germline V gene lookup returns CDR1 MNHNY and CDR2 SVGAGI (reference sequence). The CDR3 consists of 12 residues. The germline V and J ends were trimmed by 8 bases and 5 bases, with 10 bases remaining between them. The CDR3 region is CASGKQENIQYF. CDR3 nucleotides: TGTGCCAGCGGAAAACAGGAAAACATTCAGTACTTC.

At least ten counts were recorded for this clonotype. J is TRBJ2-1 and V is TRBV11-2, with D possibly being TRBD2 (6 bases). V was cut by 7 bases and J by 7 bases, with 14 bases left in between. Germline V gives CDR1 SGHAT, CDR2 FQNNGV. This CDR3 spans 13 amino acids. For the CDR3, the DNA is TGTGCCAGCACTGCCTGGGGGGTGAATGAGCAGTTCTTC. Amino acid sequence: CASTAWGVNEQFF.

CDR3 protein: CASSLRGTSTDTQYF. The DNA for the CDR3 is TGTGCCAGCAGTTTGAGGGGGACTAGCACAGATACGCAGTATTTT. The chain combines TRBV27 with TRBJ2-3; D possibly matches TRBD1 or TRBD2 (6 bases each). With 3 bases removed from V and 0 bases from J, the gap between germline ends came to 10 bases. The length of the CDR3 is 15 residues. CDR1 and CDR2 from the germline V gene are MNHEY and SMNVEV (reference sequence).

Details on this clonotype: A much larger clone differs from this one at a single base, so this may be a read error. The rearrangement uses TRBV9 and TRBJ2-3; D unresolved. The CDR3 spans 15 residues. Germline V gene sequence: CDR1 SGDLS, CDR2 YYNGEE. CDR3 nucleotides: TGTGCCAGCAGCGTAGAAGGTTGGAGCCCGGATAAGCAGTATTTT. It yields the protein CASSVEGWSPDKQYF. The full variable domain, with the rest looked up from reference TRBV9 and TRBJ2-3, is DSGVTQTPKHLITATGQRVTLRCSPRSGDLSVYWYQQSLDQGLQFLIQYYNGEERAKGNILERFSAQQFPDLHSELNLSSLELGDSALYFCASSVEGWSPDKQYFGPGTRLTVL.

This clonotype was found many times. CDR3 amino acids: CAISVSLNYGYTF. CDR3 coding DNA: TGTGCCATCAGTGTGAGTCTGAACTATGGCTACACCTTC. The chain couples TRBV10-3 to TRBJ1-2; D ambiguous. Germline V lookup: CDR1 ENHRY, CDR2 SYGVKD. Trimming stripped 4 bases from V and 2 bases from J, with 8 bases between. The CDR3 consists of 13 residues.

This clonotype was seen ten or more times. The rearrangement links TRBV5-1 to TRBJ1-1; tentatively, D is TRBD1 (6 bases). V was shortened by 4 bases and J by 7 bases, with 17 bases between the two germline ends. Germline-derived CDR1 and CDR2 are SGHRS and YFSETQ. CDR3 length: 14 residues. The CDR3 nucleotides are TGCGCCAGCAGCCGACAGCAGGGGTGGGGTGAAGCTTTCTTT. Translating it yields CASSRQQGWGEAFF.

This clonotype was recorded at least ten times. The chain combines TRBV18 with TRBJ2-5, with a tentative D call TRBD2 (5 bases). Germline assignment: CDR1 KGHSH and CDR2 LQKENI. This CDR3 has 13 amino acids. Between the trimmed V and J ends, which lost 8 bases and 4 bases, there was a span of 14 bases. As DNA, the CDR3 is TGTGCCAGCCATCGAGCGGTGGGAGAGACCCAGTACTTC. Its protein is CASHRAVGETQYF.

This clonotype appeared many times. This chain uses TRBV30 with TRBJ2-3, with 15 nucleotides matching TRBD2. The CDR3 has 14 residues. Germline CDR1 is GTSNPN and CDR2 is SVGIG (reference sequence). J lost 5 bases, V lost 5 bases, and 2 bases had no gene match. CDR3: CAWGTSGGKDTQYF. CDR3 nucleotide sequence: TGTGCCTGGGGGACTAGCGGGGGGAAAGATACGCAGTATTTT.

There are many counts of this clonotype. The chain uses TRBV9 and TRBJ2-1; the match to TRBD2 covers 13 bases. Germline CDR1 is SGDLS and CDR2 is YYNGEE. CDR3 length equals 17 residues. Trimming cost V 4 bases and J 9 bases; bases outside gene matches: 13. The CDR3 reads CASSPHTTSGGYGEQFF. For the CDR3, the DNA is TGTGCCAGCAGCCCCCATACGACTAGCGGGGGGTATGGTGAGCAGTTCTTC. Together with reference TRBV9 and TRBJ2-1, the CDR3 gives the full variable domain: DSGVTQTPKHLITATGQRVTLRCSPRSGDLSVYWYQQSLDQGLQFLIQYYNGEERAKGNILERFSAQQFPDLHSELNLSSLELGDSALYFCASSPHTTSGGYGEQFFGPGTRLTVL.

This clonotype was counted at least ten times. The chain is built from TRBV5-1 and TRBJ2-7; D gene uncertain. With 1 base removed from V and 1 base from J, the gap between germline ends came to 12 bases. Germline V gives CDR1 SGHRS, CDR2 YFSETQ. The CDR3 is made up of 15 amino acids. This chain's CDR3 is CASSLSLGRSYEQYV. The DNA for the CDR3 is TGCGCCAGCAGCTTGAGCCTAGGCCGGTCCTACGAGCAGTACGTC.

In its sample, this clonotype was seen many times. This chain joins TRBV28 and TRBJ1-5, with 10 nucleotides matching TRBD1. J gave up 4 bases and V 7 bases, and 4 bases lay outside the gene matches. This CDR3 comprises 14 residues. The germline V gene has CDR1 MDHEN and CDR2 SYDVKM. The CDR3 nucleotides are TGTGCCAGCACCCCGGGACAGGGGAATCAGCCCCAGCATTTT. Translation gives CASTPGQGNQPQHF.

This clonotype was seen at least ten times. The rearrangement links TRBV6-2 or TRBV6-3 to TRBJ2-5, with D possibly matching TRBD2 (5 bases). The CDR3 covers 13 residues. Looked up from germline, CDR1 is MNHEY and CDR2 is SVGEGT. Trimming cost V 6 bases and J 7 bases, with 15 bases left between them. CDR3 DNA sequence: TGTGCCAGCAGCCGAGACTACTCGGGGACCCAGTACTTC. Protein sequence: CASSRDYSGTQYF.

This clonotype was seen ten or more times. The V call is TRBV7-2, the J call TRBJ2-2; D unclear. The germline CDR1 and CDR2 sequences are SGHTA and FQGNSA. Trimming pared 5 bases from V and 1 base from J, leaving 8 bases between. The CDR3 extends over 14 amino acids. In DNA, the CDR3 is TGTGCCAGCAGCGAACGGCAGAACACCGGGGAGCTGTTTTTT. Protein: CASSERQNTGELFF. The full variable domain, its missing parts supplied by reference TRBV7-2 and TRBJ2-2, is GAGVSQSPSNKVTEKGKDVELRCDPISGHTALYWYRQSLGQGLEFLIYFQGNSAPDKSGLPSDRFSAERTGGSVSTLTIQRTQQEDSAVYLCASSERQNTGELFFGEGSRLTVL.

V and J are TRBV9 and TRBJ2-5; 9 bases agree with TRBD1. The CDR3 contains 14 residues. Germline loops: CDR1 SGDLS, CDR2 YYNGEE. V was clipped by 4 bases and J by 5 bases; unmatched bases: 6. The CDR3 protein is CASSPNRGRETQYF. In DNA, the CDR3 is TGTGCCAGCAGCCCAAACAGGGGGCGGGAGACCCAGTACTTC.

This clonotype was detected many times. The chain employs TRBV5-1 and TRBJ2-3; possibly TRBD2 for D (6 bases). Trimming cost V 2 bases and J 3 bases, with 13 bases left between them. This CDR3 has 15 amino acids. Germline CDR1 and CDR2: SGHRS and YFSETQ. The CDR3 nucleotides are TGCGCCAGCAGCTTCCGGCGGGGCCAGACAGATACGCAGTATTTT. Amino acid sequence: CASSFRRGQTDTQYF. Drawing the rest from reference TRBV5-1 and TRBJ2-3, the complete variable domain is KAGVTQTPRYLIKTRGQQVTLSCSPISGHRSVSWYQQTPGQGLQFLFEYFSETQRNKGNFPGRFSGRQFSNSRSEMNVSTLELGDSALYLCASSFRRGQTDTQYFGPGTRLTVL.

This clonotype was seen at least ten times. This chain joins TRBV7-2 and TRBJ1-1; D might be TRBD1 (6 bases). The CDR3 spans 14 residues. CDR1 is SGHTA, CDR2 FQGNSA, per germline. The germline V and J ends were trimmed by 4 bases and 1 base, with 10 bases remaining between them. The CDR3 loop reads CASSSGHTNTEAFF. The CDR3 nucleotides read TGTGCCAGCAGCTCGGGACACACGAACACTGAAGCTTTCTTT.

This clonotype was seen a few times. The chain links TRBV4-1 to TRBJ1-4; 7 bases fit TRBD1. Germline loops: CDR1 MGHRA, CDR2 YSYEKL. This CDR3 region has 14 residues. V shed 4 bases, J shed 7 bases, and the junction held 6 bases outside the gene matches. The CDR3 coding sequence is TGCGCCAGCAGCCGGACCGGGACAGTTGAAAAACTGTTTTTT. This codes for CASSRTGTVEKLFF.